The text below deals with one T cell receptor beta chain. Antigen unknown. This specimen belongs to a study of T cells after posttransplantation cyclophosphamide. Study observations and caveats: Skin or GI-infiltrating T cells shared few TRB sequences with blood. Later blood repertoires were often dominated by clones from the donor CD8+ memory compartment.

Only in-frame clones appear in the TCRdb table, and some are missing; sequencing was by immunoSEQ multiplex PCR. The top ten clones hold over 30% of a sample with 4,500 or so clones, about 82% of them seen once. A marrow graft followed busulfan-fludarabine conditioning, with cyclophosphamide on days +3 and +4. CDR1 SNHLY and CDR2 FYNNEI come from the germline V gene. V lost 6 bases, J lost 6 bases, and 5 bases stayed unmatched. CDR3 size: 14 residues. This sequence joins TRBV2 and TRBJ1-6; TRBD1 aligns across 7 bases. The input for sequencing was PBMCs, taken after allogeneic stem cell transplant with posttransplant cyclophosphamide. This receptor was obtained from a male patient aged 35 to 55 who received an allogeneic stem cell transplant from a related donor, was CMV-positive, and had acute and chronic GVHD. Some T cells may have originated in the graft donor. The CDR3 DNA is TGTGCCAGCAGGGGTAACAGGGGTAATTCACCCCTCCACTTT. Translated, it gives CASRGNRGNSPLHF.